This TCR beta chain was recovered during a study of Ad26.COV2.S vaccination and SARS-CoV-2 variants. Study-level results: Substantial post-vaccination breadth of spike-specific CD8+ and CD4+ T cell responses was reported.

Treatment defined: 15 to 20 received Ad26.COV2.S at low or high dose, single or two shots; roughly 5 received placebo; per-sample allocation not given. Sample collection was performed on day 63 after the first vaccine or placebo injection. This CDR3 region has 14 residues. Germline CDR1 reads LNHDA; CDR2 reads SQIVND (reference sequence). Trimming took 3 bases from V and 4 from J, leaving 12 bases between them. In the case of this clone: Its target is not known.

Measured with immunoSEQ multiplex PCR; TCRdb has only the in-frame clones, and not every one. The sample consists of some 390,000 clones, 75% to 90% of them appearing once. The input for sequencing was peripheral blood, taken in a trial of Ad26.COV2.S vaccine versus placebo. The chain couples TRBV19 to TRBJ1-1; D possibly corresponds to TRBD1 (5 bases). The receptor comes from a person aged 18 to 59 who received the Ad26.COV2.S COVID-19 vaccine or a placebo. CDR3 in amino acids: CASSIREGATEAFF. In nucleotides, the CDR3 is TGTGCCAGTAGTATCCGAGAAGGGGCCACTGAAGCTTTCTTT.